The 10 T cell receptor beta chains in this list originate from one sample, sequenced in a study of control samples from healthy donors and cancer patients. Produced via immunoSEQ multiplex PCR; TCRdb's table is partial and in-frame only. The table has roughly 30,000 clones, roughly 85% seen once. The sequencing input was formalin-fixed, paraffin-embedded tissue. These receptors were taken from a female donor with melanoma.

In DNA, the CDR3 is TGTGCCAGCAGCCAACCCTCGCCCGGGGAGCTGTTTTTT. As protein: CASSQPSPGELFF. The rearrangement joins TRBV3-1 (or the pseudogene TRBV3-2) to TRBJ2-2; unclear D gene. Per germline, CDR1 LGHDT and CDR2 YNNKEL (reference sequence). The CDR3 runs to 13 residues. V dropped 2 bases and J dropped 6 bases, with 7 bases sitting between them.

The chain carries TRBV19 and TRBJ1-1; unclear D gene. The CDR3 sequence is 14 residues long. Germline V gives CDR1 LNHDA, CDR2 SQIVND (reference sequence). V was cut by 3 bases and J by 0 bases, with 8 bases left in between. CDR3 amino acids: CASSMAPMNTEAFF. In DNA, the CDR3 is TGTGCCAGTAGTATGGCACCCATGAACACTGAAGCTTTCTTT.

On this clone: The CDR3 carries no conserved terminal phenylalanine or tryptophan, so it likely arises from a read error. V usage is TRBV7-2 and J usage is TRBJ1-2, with TRBD1 matching over 7 bases. This CDR3 has 15 residues. V lost 1 base, J lost 3 bases, and 5 bases stayed unmatched. CDR1 is SGHTA, CDR2 FQGNSA, per germline. The CDR3 DNA reads as TGTGCCAGCAGCTTAGAGGCGACAGGGTACTATGGCTACACCCTC. Amino acids: CASSLEATGYYGYTL.

J is TRBJ2-1 and V is TRBV27, with D uncertain. V lost 6 bases, J lost 1 base, and 16 bases lay in between. Germline CDR1 is MNHEY and CDR2 is SMNVEV (reference sequence). The CDR3 runs 16 residues. The CDR3 is CASRPTLGLSYNEQFF. As DNA, the CDR3 is TGTGCCAGCAGGCCCACTCTAGGTCTTTCCTACAATGAGCAGTTCTTC.

The CDR3 reads CASSQRARGDNEQFF. The CDR3 nucleotides read TGTGCCAGCAGCCAGAGGGCCCGAGGGGATAATGAGCAGTTCTTC. The chain couples TRBV11-2 to TRBJ2-1, with D perhaps being TRBD1 or TRBD2 (5 bases each). This CDR3 has 15 amino acids. The V gene's germline CDR1 is SGHAT and CDR2 FQNNGV. V lost 5 bases, J lost 7 bases, and 18 bases lay in between.

The chain joins TRBV6-5 to TRBJ1-1; D remains ambiguous. This CDR3 is 12 amino acids long. Germline-derived CDR1 and CDR2 are MNHEY and SVGAGI. V was cut by 6 bases and J by 2 bases, with 7 bases left in between. The CDR3 DNA is TGTGCCAGCAGCTGGGGTAACACTGAAGCTTTCTTT. It translates to CASSWGNTEAFF.

This clone was counted once. The genes are TRBV19 and TRBJ1-1; TRBD1 might be the D (5 bases). The germline gives CDR1 LNHDA, CDR2 SQIVND (reference sequence). This CDR3 spans 15 amino acids. Trimming took 7 bases from V and 0 from J, leaving 15 bases between them. The CDR3 loop reads CASTKGRGVNTEAFF. The CDR3 nucleotides are TGTGCCAGTACCAAAGGCCGAGGGGTGAACACTGAAGCTTTCTTT. The full variable domain, completed using reference TRBV19 and TRBJ1-1, is DGGITQSPKYLFRKEGQNVTLSCEQNLNHDAMYWYRQDPGQGLRLIYYSQIVNDFQKGDIAEGYSVSREKKESFPLTVTSAQKNPTAFYLCASTKGRGVNTEAFFGQGTRLTVV.

The chain joins TRBV6-6 to TRBJ1-5, with D tentatively TRBD1 (6 bases). Germline V gives CDR1 MNHNY, CDR2 SVGAGI (reference sequence). The V gene lost 7 bases and the J gene lost 0 bases, with 16 bases spanning the gap. CDR3 length: 16 residues. The CDR3 spells CASNNLQGNSNQPQHF. CDR3 in DNA: TGTGCCAGCAACAACCTACAGGGTAATAGCAATCAGCCCCAGCATTTT.

This sequence joins TRBV5-1 and TRBJ2-1; no definite D call. CDR3 length: 12 amino acids. Deletions cut 1 base from V and 6 bases from J, with 5 bases between. Germline assignment: CDR1 SGHRS and CDR2 YFSETQ. The DNA for the CDR3 is TGCGCCAGCAGCTTGAGCCCCAATGAGCAGTTCTTC. This codes for CASSLSPNEQFF. Combining the CDR3 with reference TRBV5-1 and TRBJ2-1 gives the whole variable domain KAGVTQTPRYLIKTRGQQVTLSCSPISGHRSVSWYQQTPGQGLQFLFEYFSETQRNKGNFPGRFSGRQFSNSRSEMNVSTLELGDSALYLCASSLSPNEQFFGPGTRLTVL.

The chain couples TRBV13 to TRBJ2-1; 8 bases are a match to TRBD2. J gave up 10 bases and V 7 bases, and 3 bases lay outside the gene matches. CDR1 and CDR2 from the germline V gene are PRHDT and FYEKMQ (reference sequence). This CDR3 has 11 residues. The CDR3, as DNA: TGTGCCAGCATGGCTAGCGGGGAGCAGTTCTTC. Its protein product is CASMASGEQFF.